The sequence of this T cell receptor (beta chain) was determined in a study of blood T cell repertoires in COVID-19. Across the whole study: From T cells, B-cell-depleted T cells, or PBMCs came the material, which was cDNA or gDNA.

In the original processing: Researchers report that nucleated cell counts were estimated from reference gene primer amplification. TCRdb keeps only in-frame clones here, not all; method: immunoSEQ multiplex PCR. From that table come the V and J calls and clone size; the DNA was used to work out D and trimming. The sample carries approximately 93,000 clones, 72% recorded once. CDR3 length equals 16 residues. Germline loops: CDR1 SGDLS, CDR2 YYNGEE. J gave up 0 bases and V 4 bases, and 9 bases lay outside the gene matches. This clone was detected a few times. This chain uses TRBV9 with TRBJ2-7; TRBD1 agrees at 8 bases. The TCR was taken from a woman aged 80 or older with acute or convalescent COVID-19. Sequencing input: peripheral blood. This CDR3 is CASSPRTGWFSYEQYF. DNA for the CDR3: TGTGCCAGCAGCCCCCGGACAGGGTGGTTCTCCTACGAGCAGTACTTC.